This TCR beta chain stems from a study of shared clonotypes between healthy human individuals. Assay: immunoSEQ multiplex PCR; the TCRdb copy retains only in-frame clones and omits some. The sample holds about 590,000 clones, about 95% seen once. General study results and limits: Clonotype sharing levels among donors were expected to vary with sequencing depth. Non-shared clonotypes displayed generation probabilities falling below those of clonotypes present in all four donors. In four donors, around 4.5% of naive CD4 clonotypes appeared in common.

The V gene's germline CDR1 is PRHDT and CDR2 FYEKMQ (reference sequence). V shed 5 bases and J shed 7 bases, with 12 bases lying between them. This CDR3 is built from 13 residues. Naive CD8 cells were CD45RO-negative, positively selected for CCR7, excluding terminally differentiated effector memory CD45RA+ cells. As regards this clone: No antigen is known for it.

The sequence derives from a woman aged 25 to 39 in good health. The chain employs TRBV13 and TRBJ2-1; TRBD2 is a possible D gene (5 bases). The sample comprised naive CD8+ T cells sorted from blood. CDR3 coding DNA: TGTGCCAGCAGCCCCGAAAGGAGGAATGAGCAGTTCTTC. It encodes CASSPERRNEQFF. Looking up the rest from reference TRBV13 and TRBJ2-1 gives the full variable domain: AAGVIQSPRHLIKEKRETATLKCYPIPRHDTVYWYQQGPGQDPQFLISFYEKMQSDKGSIPDRFSAQQFSDYHSELNMSSLELGDSALYFCASSPERRNEQFFGPGTRLTVL.